One and the same sample provided the 12 T cell receptor beta chains below, sequenced in a study of cytomegalovirus exposure and HLA in healthy donors. The PCR contained 60 Vbeta and 13 Jbeta primers. The repertoire was sequenced with immunoSEQ multiplex PCR; TCRdb's copy has only in-frame clones and lacks some. The sample has approximately 110,000 clones, around 75% seen once. The material sequenced was PBMCs. These receptors were obtained from a young man in good health and CMV-seropositive.

The chain recombines TRBV7-2 with TRBJ2-7, with a possible D match to TRBD1 (5 bases). The V and J ends lost 0 bases and 4 bases respectively, with 13 bases between them. Germline V CDR1 and CDR2: SGHTA, FQGNSA. The CDR3 runs to 15 residues. The CDR3 coding sequence is TGTGCCAGCAGCTTAGCCGCGACAGAAGGATACGAGCAGTACTTC. Protein product: CASSLAATEGYEQYF.

The rearrangement uses TRBV10-1 and TRBJ2-7; weak D call: TRBD1 (6 bases). Trimming left V 5 bases short and J 5 bases short, with 25 bases between. The CDR3 runs to 17 residues. Looked up from germline, CDR1 is WNHNN and CDR2 is SYGVQD (reference sequence). Here the CDR3 reads CASSFQRQADAENEQYF. The DNA of the CDR3 is TGCGCCAGCAGTTTTCAGAGACAGGCCGACGCGGAAAACGAGCAGTACTTC.

In its sample, this clone was seen once. CDR3 DNA: TGTGCCAGCAGCGTATACACAGGGGGCCTAGACGAGCAGTACTTC. As protein: CASSVYTGGLDEQYF. V usage is TRBV9 and J usage is TRBJ2-7; 9 positions agree with TRBD1. With V trimmed by 1 base and J by 5 bases, 7 bases remained unmatched. The CDR3 is 15 amino acids. Germline CDR1 and CDR2: SGDLS and YYNGEE.

The chain combines TRBV2 with TRBJ1-5; D not resolved. Trimming took off 2 bases at V and 6 bases at J, with 11 bases between the two ends. The V gene's germline CDR1 is SNHLY and CDR2 FYNNEI. There are 14 residues in the CDR3. CDR3 DNA sequence: TGTGCCAGCAGTGAACTGAGGGAAGGTCAGCCCCAGCATTTT. It yields the protein CASSELREGQPQHF.

This clone was detected only a few times. This sequence joins TRBV27 and TRBJ1-6; 8 nucleotides line up with TRBD1. Germline assignment: CDR1 MNHEY and CDR2 SMNVEV (reference sequence). CDR3 length: 15 amino acids. The V segment lost 6 bases and the J segment 9 bases; nucleotides outside the gene matches: 10. The CDR3 coding sequence is TGTGCCAGCAGCCAATACGGACAGGGATTTTCACCCCTCCACTTT. It codes for CASSQYGQGFSPLHF.

The rearrangement joins TRBV18 to TRBJ1-1, with 10 bases matching TRBD1. Trimming cost V 4 bases and J 4 bases; bases outside gene matches: 9. Germline values: CDR1 KGHSH, CDR2 LQKENI. The CDR3 length is 16 residues. The CDR3 reads CASSLTGTGEPTEAFF. In DNA, the CDR3 is TGTGCCAGCTCACTCACCGGGACAGGGGAGCCCACTGAAGCTTTCTTT. The variable domain in full, completed from reference TRBV18 and TRBJ1-1, reads NAGVMQNPRHLVRRRGQEARLRCSPMKGHSHVYWYRQLPEEGLKFMVYLQKENIIDESGMPKERFSAEFPKEGPSILRIQQVVRGDSAAYFCASSLTGTGEPTEAFFGQGTRLTVV.

The CDR3 here is CASSSARASYNEQFF. In DNA form, the CDR3 reads TGTGCCAGCAGTTCGGCCAGGGCGTCCTACAATGAGCAGTTCTTC. The chain links TRBV28 to TRBJ2-1; D is perhaps TRBD1 (5 bases). The germline gives CDR1 MDHEN, CDR2 SYDVKM. V shed 4 bases and J shed 1 base, with 11 bases lying between them. The CDR3 runs 15 residues.

The gene calls are TRBV6-1 and TRBJ2-3, with D unresolved. Looked up from germline, CDR1 is MNHNS and CDR2 is SASEGT. The CDR3 sequence is 14 residues long. Between the trimmed V and J ends, which lost 6 bases and 0 bases, there was a span of 10 bases. DNA of the CDR3: TGTGCCAGCAGGGAGTCCTCTAGCACAGATACGCAGTATTTT. Its translation is CASRESSSTDTQYF.

This chain joins TRBV10-3 and TRBJ2-2; weak D call: TRBD2 (5 bases). This CDR3 is built from 16 residues. Per germline, CDR1 ENHRY and CDR2 SYGVKD. The V gene lost 3 bases and the J gene lost 5 bases, with 16 bases spanning the gap. In DNA, the CDR3 is TGTGCCATCAGTGATGCTACCAGGACTGCTACCGGGGAGCTGTTTTTT. Its translation: CAISDATRTATGELFF.

This clone was seen only a few times. CDR3 protein: CASSFRGGHGELFF. CDR3 nucleotides: TGCGCCAGCAGCTTCCGGGGGGGCCACGGGGAGCTGTTTTTT. This chain uses TRBV5-1 with TRBJ2-2; 8 bases match TRBD2. The J segment lost 7 bases and the V segment lost 2 bases, leaving 4 bases of the junction unmatched. The CDR3 has 14 residues. The V gene's germline CDR1 is SGHRS and CDR2 YFSETQ. Variable domain in full (rest from reference TRBV5-1 and TRBJ2-2): KAGVTQTPRYLIKTRGQQVTLSCSPISGHRSVSWYQQTPGQGLQFLFEYFSETQRNKGNFPGRFSGRQFSNSRSEMNVSTLELGDSALYLCASSFRGGHGELFFGEGSRLTVL.

This clone has only one observation. The chain carries TRBV5-4 and TRBJ1-1, with 8 positions matching TRBD1. This CDR3 comprises 15 residues. V dropped 4 bases and J dropped 5; count of bases not matched to a gene: 10. From germline, CDR1 is SGHNT and CDR2 YYREEE (reference sequence). CDR3 bases: TGTGCCAGCAGCGGTGACAGGGGAGTGGGGACTGAAGCTTTCTTT. Residues: CASSGDRGVGTEAFF.

Note on this clone: Mismatch with germline at one junction end may stem from a read error. The chain joins TRBV7-7 to TRBJ2-1, with 7 bases that match TRBD2. Germline assignment: CDR1 SSHAT and CDR2 FNYEAQ (reference sequence). The CDR3 contains 15 residues. CDR3 bases: TGTGCTAGCAGCTCGACGACTAGCCGAAGTAGTGAGCAGTTCTTC. It yields the protein CASSSTTSRSSEQFF.